A single sample is the source of the 10 T cell receptor beta chains below, sequenced in a study of T cells after posttransplantation cyclophosphamide. The assay was immunoSEQ multiplex PCR, and TCRdb's table has in-frame clones only and misses some. The sample consists of under 40,000 clones, roughly 90% of them appearing once. The naive gate required viable CD3+CD4+ or CD3+CD8+ cells with CCR7+CD45RA+CD45RO-CD95-CD27+CD28+ phenotype. The sample was naive CD4+ T cells sorted from blood. These receptors came from a man aged 25 to 45 in good health and a related stem cell transplant donor.

This rearrangement joins TRBV2 to TRBJ2-7, with 7 bases aligning to TRBD1. Germline lookup yields CDR1 SNHLY and CDR2 FYNNEI. With 4 bases clipped from V and 4 bases from J, the junction kept 4 bases outside the gene matches. This CDR3 region has 13 residues. CDR3 nucleotides: TGTGCCAGCAGTGCAGGGGGTAGGTACGAGCAGTACTTC. Translating gives CASSAGGRYEQYF.

Comment on this clone: This sample also contains other DNA sequences that code for the same CDR3. The V gene is TRBV5-4, the J gene TRBJ1-3; TRBD1 matches at 9 bases. The CDR3 covers 14 residues. Trimming took 4 bases from V and 5 from J; bases not matched to a gene: 4. Per the germline V gene, CDR1 is SGHNT and CDR2 is YYREEE (reference sequence). The CDR3 DNA follows: TGTGCCAGCAGCCCGGGACAGGGCAGAAACACCATATATTTT. Its protein is CASSPGQGRNTIYF.

The chain couples TRBV28 to TRBJ2-5, with a tentative D call TRBD1 (6 bases). CDR1 is MDHEN, CDR2 SYDVKM, per germline. Deletions cut 4 bases from V and 6 bases from J, with 15 bases between. CDR3 length: 14 amino acids. CDR3 in amino acids: CASSSSDRRKTQYF. CDR3 nucleotide sequence: TGTGCCAGCAGTTCCTCCGACAGGCGGAAGACCCAGTACTTC.

The genes are TRBV5-1 and TRBJ2-2; 7 bases are a match to TRBD1. The V gene end was trimmed by 1 base and the J gene end by 5 bases; junction bases not matched to a gene: 5. Per the germline V gene, CDR1 is SGHRS and CDR2 is YFSETQ. The CDR3 loop spans 15 amino acids. In DNA, the CDR3 is TGCGCCAGCAGCTTGACGACAGGGAGAACCGGGGAGCTGTTTTTT. Protein sequence: CASSLTTGRTGELFF.

The chain has TRBV5-6 and TRBJ2-3, with 8 bases matching TRBD1. The CDR3 sequence is 17 residues long. Looked up from germline, CDR1 is SGHDT and CDR2 is YYEEEE. With V trimmed by 2 bases and J by 2 bases, 10 bases remained unmatched. The CDR3 sequence: CASSFYSGTGITDTQYF. CDR3 nucleotide sequence: TGTGCCAGCAGCTTTTATTCCGGGACAGGAATCACAGATACGCAGTATTTT.

V and J are TRBV5-6 and TRBJ2-7, with D maybe TRBD1 (6 bases). V lost 3 bases to trimming and J lost 1 base, with 17 bases between them. Germline assignment: CDR1 SGHDT and CDR2 YYEEEE. This CDR3 region has 16 residues. CDR3 amino acids: CASSSPPARGSYEQYF. CDR3 nucleotides: TGTGCCAGCAGCTCTCCCCCGGCTAGGGGGTCCTACGAGCAGTACTTC.

The chain is built from TRBV28 and TRBJ2-7; no reliable D call. Trimming shortened V by 5 bases and J by 0 bases, and 14 bases separated the two germline ends. Looked up from germline, CDR1 is MDHEN and CDR2 is SYDVKM. The CDR3 sequence is 15 residues long. In DNA, the CDR3 is TGTGCCAGCAGTCCTACCAGGCGCTCCTCCTACGAGCAGTACTTC. It specifies CASSPTRRSSYEQYF.

This chain joins TRBV7-2 and TRBJ1-1; possibly TRBD1 for D (5 bases). This CDR3 has 16 amino acids. V was pared by 4 bases and J by 6 bases, with 21 bases between. CDR1 SGHTA and CDR2 FQGNSA come from the germline V gene. The chain's CDR3 is CASSSPRVGAEAEAFF. The CDR3 DNA reads as TGTGCCAGCAGCTCCCCTCGGGTAGGGGCAGAGGCTGAAGCTTTCTTT.

The chain is built from TRBV5-1 and TRBJ1-4, with D perhaps matching TRBD1 (5 bases). Germline CDR1 is SGHRS and CDR2 is YFSETQ. CDR3 length equals 14 residues. V dropped 2 bases and J dropped 7 bases, with 12 bases sitting between them. The CDR3: CASSFAGSGEKLFF. CDR3 in DNA: TGCGCCAGCAGCTTTGCAGGGTCAGGTGAAAAACTGTTTTTT. Together with reference TRBV5-1 and TRBJ1-4, the CDR3 gives the full variable domain: KAGVTQTPRYLIKTRGQQVTLSCSPISGHRSVSWYQQTPGQGLQFLFEYFSETQRNKGNFPGRFSGRQFSNSRSEMNVSTLELGDSALYLCASSFAGSGEKLFFGSGTQLSVL.

This clone was recorded once. V gene TRBV5-1 combines with J gene TRBJ2-7, with TRBD2 identical over 9 bases. The J segment lost 3 bases and the V segment lost 4 bases, leaving 8 bases of the junction unmatched. This CDR3 comprises 15 residues. CDR1 is SGHRS, CDR2 YFSETQ, per germline. The CDR3 sequence is CASSPGLASHYEQYF. CDR3 sequence (DNA): TGCGCCAGCAGCCCAGGACTAGCGAGTCACTACGAGCAGTACTTC. Full variable domain (rest looked up from reference TRBV5-1 and TRBJ2-7): KAGVTQTPRYLIKTRGQQVTLSCSPISGHRSVSWYQQTPGQGLQFLFEYFSETQRNKGNFPGRFSGRQFSNSRSEMNVSTLELGDSALYLCASSPGLASHYEQYFGPGTRLTVT.